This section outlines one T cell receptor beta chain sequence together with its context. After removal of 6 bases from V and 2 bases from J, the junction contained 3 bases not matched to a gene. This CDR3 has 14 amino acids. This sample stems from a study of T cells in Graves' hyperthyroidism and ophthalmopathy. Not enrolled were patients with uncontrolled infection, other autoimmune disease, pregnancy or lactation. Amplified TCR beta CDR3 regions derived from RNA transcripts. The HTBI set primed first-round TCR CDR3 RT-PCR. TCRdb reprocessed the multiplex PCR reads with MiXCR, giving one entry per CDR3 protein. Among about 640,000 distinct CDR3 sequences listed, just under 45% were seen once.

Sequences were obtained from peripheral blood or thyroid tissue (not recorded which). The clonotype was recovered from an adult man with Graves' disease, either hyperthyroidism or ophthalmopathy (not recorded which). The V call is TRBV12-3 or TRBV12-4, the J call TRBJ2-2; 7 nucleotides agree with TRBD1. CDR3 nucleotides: TGTGCCAGCAGAGACAGGGCCAACACCGGGGAGCTGTTTTTT. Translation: CASRDRANTGELFF.